This T cell receptor beta chain originates from a study of OX40 agonist ivuxolimab in advanced cancers. Trimming took 5 bases from V and 9 from J, leaving 29 bases between them. Germline V gives CDR1 MGHRA, CDR2 YSYEKL. This CDR3 comprises 18 residues. Generated by immunoSEQ multiplex PCR, the TCRdb table keeps only in-frame clones and is missing some. The table has 35,000 to 40,000 clones, about 80% seen once. The specimen comprised CD4+ or CD8+ T cells sorted from blood, sampled in a trial of the OX40 agonist ivuxolimab. This TCR was sampled from an adult with an advanced solid tumor such as melanoma, head and neck, liver or kidney cancer. This chain joins TRBV4-1 and TRBJ2-1, with D tentatively TRBD1 (5 bases). The CDR3: CASSNPANLKGLEIEQFF. CDR3 in DNA: TGCGCCAGCAGCAATCCGGCCAACCTCAAGGGGCTAGAGATTGAGCAGTTCTTC.